The rows below give T cell receptor beta chains drawn from one sample of a study of cytomegalovirus exposure and HLA in healthy donors. The repertoire was sequenced with immunoSEQ multiplex PCR; TCRdb's copy has only in-frame clones and lacks some. This table has around 97,000 clones, about a tenth appearing once. Material for sequencing was PBMCs. The source is a man between 50 and 59 years old in good health and CMV-seropositive. The CDR3 runs from the conserved cysteine through the conserved F or W. A D gene is named only where the DNA matches it firmly. Where a row states a size, it is once, few, many or the class of an expanded clone; other rows omit it.

J gene,V gene,clone size,D gene,CDR3 protein,CDR3 DNA
TRBJ2-3,TRBV5-6,-,TRBD2,CASRRTSGSTDTQYF,TGTGCCAGCAGACGGACTAGCGGAAGCACAGATACGCAGTATTTT
TRBJ1-2,TRBV27,few,-,CASSLTPTGAYSPYGYTF,TGTGCCAGCAGTTTAACCCCAACAGGCGCCTATTCACCGTATGGCTACACCTTC
TRBJ2-6,TRBV5-4,few,-,CASSLAGSGANVLTF,TGTGCCAGCAGCTTGGCGGGCTCTGGGGCCAACGTCCTGACTTTC
TRBJ1-4,TRBV7-2,few,-,CASSFAGGPDEKLFF,TGTGCCAGCAGCTTTGCGGGGGGGCCCGACGAAAAACTGTTTTTT
TRBJ1-1,TRBV29-1,few,-,CSVDRGARTEAFF,TGCAGCGTTGATCGGGGGGCGAGGACTGAAGCTTTCTTT
TRBJ1-5,TRBV28,few,TRBD1,CASSWGQGILNNQPQHF,TGTGCCAGCAGTTGGGGACAGGGAATATTAAACAATCAGCCCCAGCATTTT
TRBJ2-5,TRBV11-2,few,-,CASRFSGQETQYF,TGTGCCAGCAGATTTAGCGGACAAGAGACCCAGTACTTC
TRBJ1-1,TRBV6-1,-,TRBD1,CASSSRDRRTEAFF,TGTGCCAGCAGTTCCCGGGACAGACGAACTGAAGCTTTCTTT
TRBJ2-2,TRBV6-5,few,-,CASSYSTINGELFF,TGTGCCAGCAGTTACTCGACAATAAACGGGGAGCTGTTTTTT
TRBJ1-5,TRBV27,-,-,CASSLQYHNQPQHF,TGTGCCAGCAGTTTACAGTACCACAATCAGCCCCAGCATTTT
TRBJ2-7,TRBV5-1,-,-,CASSLVGSSYEQYF,TGCGCCAGCAGCTTGGTGGGGAGCTCCTACGAGCAGTACTTC
TRBJ2-4,TRBV4-1,-,-,CASSKGREYENIQYF,TGCGCCAGCAGCAAAGGTCGGGAGTACGAAAACATTCAGTACTTC
TRBJ2-1,TRBV5-6,-,TRBD2,CASSLYRDYTSNEQFF,TGTGCCAGCAGCTTGTATAGGGACTATACTTCCAATGAGCAGTTCTTC
TRBJ2-2,TRBV6-4,-,-,CASSSSGTGELFF,TGTGCCAGCAGTTCCTCAGGGACCGGGGAGCTGTTTTTT
TRBJ2-1,TRBV5-1,-,-,CASSLYGDNEQFF,TGCGCCAGCAGCTTGTACGGGGACAATGAGCAGTTCTTC
TRBJ2-1,TRBV5-6,few,TRBD1,CASRFTGGALQFF,TGTGCCAGCAGGTTCACAGGGGGCGCACTGCAGTTCTTC
TRBJ1-3,TRBV19,-,-,CASSRNNDRLRGNTIYF,TGTGCCAGTAGCCGAAACAACGACAGGCTCAGAGGAAACACCATATATTTT
TRBJ1-4,TRBV6-5,few,-,CASRTASTNEKLFF,TGTGCCAGCAGGACAGCCTCAACTAATGAAAAACTGTTTTTT
TRBJ1-4,TRBV19,few,TRBD1,CAIGGRDSGEKLFF,TGTGCCATCGGCGGCCGGGACAGTGGAGAAAAACTGTTTTTT
TRBJ2-7,TRBV15,-,TRBD2,CATGTSGPYEQYF,TGTGCCACCGGGACTAGCGGCCCCTACGAGCAGTACTTC
TRBJ2-6,TRBV28,few,TRBD1,CASSLLRGGKTGAIAGANVLTF,TGTGCCAGCAGTTTATTGCGGGGAGGAAAGACAGGGGCGATCGCTGGGGCCAACGTCCTGACTTTC
TRBJ2-7,TRBV10-3,-,-,CAISGSYEQYF,TGTGCCATCAGTGGCAGCTACGAGCAGTACTTC
TRBJ2-2,TRBV27,-,-,CASSFWQVNTGELFF,TGTGCCAGCAGTTTTTGGCAGGTGAACACCGGGGAGCTGTTTTTT
TRBJ1-2,TRBV7-9,few,TRBD1,CASIGQGRQGYGYTF,TGTGCCAGCATTGGACAGGGACGGCAGGGCTATGGCTACACCTTC
TRBJ2-7,TRBV23-1,-,-,CASSQLSYSYEQYF,TGCGCCAGCAGTCAATTGAGTTATTCCTACGAGCAGTACTTC
TRBJ1-2,TRBV7-2,-,-,CASSPRNSRYTF,TGTGCCAGCAGCCCCCGTAACAGCCGCTACACCTTC
TRBJ2-7,TRBV25-1,-,TRBD2,CASSSERESSYEQYF,TGTGCCAGCAGTTCGGAGCGGGAGAGCTCCTACGAGCAGTACTTC
TRBJ2-3,TRBV5-1,few,TRBD2,CASSLAVTSGRGSDTQYF,TGCGCCAGCAGCTTGGCCGTGACTAGCGGGAGAGGTTCAGATACGCAGTATTTT
TRBJ1-1,TRBV6-4,-,-,CASKDPKTGVMNTEAFF,TGTGCCAGCAAAGATCCAAAAACGGGGGTAATGAACACTGAAGCTTTCTTT
TRBJ2-3,TRBV5-4,-,TRBD2,CASSLSTSGSGDTQYF,TGTGCCAGCAGCTTGTCAACTAGCGGGAGTGGGGATACGCAGTATTTT